Each of the 22 T cell receptor beta chains below was sequenced from the same sample in a study of blood T cell repertoires in COVID-19. Assay: immunoSEQ multiplex PCR; the TCRdb copy retains only in-frame clones and omits some. The sample lists roughly 180,000 clones, about four fifths occurring once. The specimen sequenced was peripheral blood. The receptors here all came from a woman aged 60-70 years with COVID-19, enrolled during active disease.

V gene TRBV2 combines with J gene TRBJ1-1, with 7 bases identical to TRBD1. In germline, CDR1 is SNHLY, CDR2 FYNNEI. The CDR3 extends over 16 amino acids. With V trimmed by 6 bases and J by 7 bases, 17 bases remained unmatched. Written as DNA, the CDR3 is TGTGCCAGCAGACCCGGCCCCGGGGGACAGAGTATTGAAGCTTTCTTT. This translates into CASRPGPGGQSIEAFF.

The rearrangement links TRBV28 to TRBJ2-3; TRBD2 matches at 12 bases. Germline V gene data show CDR1 as MDHEN and CDR2 as SYDVKM. V lost 7 bases and J lost 4; bases outside the gene matches: 9. The CDR3 is 16 amino acids. The CDR3 DNA follows: TGTGCCAGCATTCCTAGCGGGGGGGCCGGTCCAGATACGCAGTATTTT. This encodes CASIPSGGAGPDTQYF.

CDR3 bases: TGTGCCAGCAGCTTGGACAGGGACTCACCCCTCCACTTT. It specifies CASSLDRDSPLHF. This chain connects TRBV5-4 to TRBJ1-6; D perhaps matches TRBD1 (6 bases). V was clipped by 0 bases and J by 10 bases, with 8 bases between them. Germline V gene sequence: CDR1 SGHNT, CDR2 YYREEE (reference sequence). The CDR3 spans 13 residues.

This chain links TRBV9 with TRBJ2-3, with 13 bases matching TRBD2. Losses at the gene ends were 7 bases for V and 0 bases for J; bases not matched to a gene: 11. Germline V lookup: CDR1 SGDLS, CDR2 YYNGEE. The CDR3 totals 18 residues. CDR3 region: CASSGGTSGITSTDTQYF. The CDR3 DNA reads TGTGCCAGCTCTGGGGGGACTAGCGGGATTACTAGCACAGATACGCAGTATTTT.

This clone was seen once. This chain connects TRBV7-2 to TRBJ2-2; D gene unclear. This CDR3 region has 13 residues. V lost 3 bases, J lost 5 bases, and 7 bases lay in between. Germline loops: CDR1 SGHTA, CDR2 FQGNSA. CDR3 sequence reads: CASSFRVTGELFF. The CDR3 nucleotides are TGTGCCAGCAGCTTTAGAGTTACCGGGGAGCTGTTTTTT.

The J gene is TRBJ1-2, the V gene TRBV21-1; the listed D gene, TRBD1, was not tested against the DNA. TRBV21-1 is deemed a pseudogene. The CDR3 extends over 14 amino acids. This CDR3 is CASSKFTGGNGYTF. DNA for the CDR3: TGTGCCAGCAGCAAATTTACAGGGGGTAATGGCTACACCTTC.

CDR3 nucleotides: TGCGCCAGCAGCCAAGATTTGAGAATCGGGGCCAACGTCCTGACTTTC. Its protein product is CASSQDLRIGANVLTF. The rearrangement joins TRBV4-3 to TRBJ2-6, with no clear D. Trimming pared 0 bases from V and 4 bases from J, leaving 10 bases between. The CDR3 is made up of 16 amino acids. In germline, CDR1 is LGHNA, CDR2 YSLEER.

V and J are TRBV5-6 and TRBJ2-1, with 10 bases matching TRBD2. V was pared by 5 bases and J by 5 bases, with 7 bases of the junction left unmatched. The V gene's germline CDR1 is SGHDT and CDR2 YYEEEE. This CDR3 spans 15 amino acids. The CDR3 here is CASRPLAGDDNEQFF. DNA of the CDR3: TGTGCCAGCAGGCCGCTAGCGGGGGACGACAATGAGCAGTTCTTC.

The genes are TRBV6-6 and TRBJ1-5; TRBD1 is a possible D gene (6 bases). CDR3 length equals 15 residues. From germline, CDR1 is MNHNY and CDR2 SVGAGI (reference sequence). Trimming took off 4 bases at V and 4 bases at J, with 14 bases between the two ends. This chain's CDR3 is CASSLDSRVNQPQHF. CDR3 sequence (DNA): TGTGCCAGCAGTTTGGACAGCCGTGTTAATCAGCCCCAGCATTTT.

The genes are TRBV24-1 and TRBJ1-3; D possibly corresponds to TRBD1 (5 bases). The germline V gene has CDR1 KGHDR and CDR2 SFDVKD. This CDR3 is built from 15 residues. Trimming took off 0 bases at V and 4 bases at J, with 9 bases between the two ends. This chain's CDR3 is CATSDLGGEGNTIYF. The CDR3 coding sequence is TGTGCCACCAGTGATTTGGGGGGGGAAGGAAACACCATATATTTT.

This clone was detected only once. The chain carries TRBV7-9 and TRBJ1-6; 9 bases fit TRBD1. CDR1 and CDR2 from the germline V gene are SEHNR and FQNEAQ (reference sequence). The V and J ends lost 4 bases and 9 bases, in that order; junction bases with no gene match: 7. This CDR3 spans 15 amino acids. The CDR3 DNA follows: TGTGCCAGCAGCTCCGGACAGGGGATCGGTTCACCCCTCCACTTT. This encodes CASSSGQGIGSPLHF.

The CDR3 loop reads CASSDDTLINYGYTF. The CDR3 DNA follows: TGTGCCAGCAGTGACGACACTCTGATTAACTATGGCTACACCTTC. The chain carries TRBV6-2 or TRBV6-3 and TRBJ1-2; no clear D. With 5 bases removed from V and 1 base from J, the gap between germline ends came to 14 bases. Per the germline V gene, CDR1 is MNHEY and CDR2 is SVGEGT. The CDR3 is made up of 15 amino acids.

This clone came up a few times. The chain carries TRBV9 and TRBJ2-3; D remains unclear. V was pared by 3 bases and J by 3 bases, with 8 bases between. Germline-derived CDR1 and CDR2 are SGDLS and YYNGEE. CDR3 length: 13 residues. The CDR3 here is CASSASTTDTQYF. DNA for the CDR3: TGTGCCAGCAGCGCTTCGACTACAGATACGCAGTATTTT. Together with reference TRBV9 and TRBJ2-3, the CDR3 gives the full variable domain: DSGVTQTPKHLITATGQRVTLRCSPRSGDLSVYWYQQSLDQGLQFLIQYYNGEERAKGNILERFSAQQFPDLHSELNLSSLELGDSALYFCASSASTTDTQYFGPGTRLTVL.

The chain joins TRBV10-3 to TRBJ1-6; TRBD1 matches at 7 bases. With 6 bases clipped from V and 7 bases from J, the junction kept 6 bases outside the gene matches. The CDR3 is made up of 14 amino acids. In germline, CDR1 is ENHRY, CDR2 SYGVKD. In DNA, the CDR3 is TGTGCCATCAGCCGGGACAGCGAGAATTCACCCCTCCACTTT. Amino acid sequence: CAISRDSENSPLHF.

The chain combines TRBV12-3 or TRBV12-4 with TRBJ1-1, with D tentatively TRBD1 (5 bases). With 3 bases removed from V and 6 bases from J, the gap between germline ends came to 11 bases. The CDR3 consists of 13 residues. Written as DNA, the CDR3 is TGTGCCAGCAGTTTTCCAGGGTATCCTGAAGCTTTCTTT. This translates into CASSFPGYPEAFF.

The chain has TRBV6-5 and TRBJ2-2, with TRBD1 matching 7 bases. This CDR3 spans 15 amino acids. Germline trimming cut 10 bases from V and 2 bases from J; bases unmatched to any gene: 10. CDR1 MNHEY and CDR2 SVGAGI come from the germline V gene. The CDR3 DNA is TGTGCCACCTCCGCACACAGGGGTAACACCGGGGAGCTGTTTTTT. The encoded protein is CATSAHRGNTGELFF.

This chain links TRBV6-5 with TRBJ1-5; a weak D match, TRBD1 (6 bases). This CDR3 has 15 residues. The germline V gene encodes CDR1 MNHEY and CDR2 SVGAGI. With 6 bases removed from V and 1 base from J, the gap between germline ends came to 13 bases. The CDR3 here is CASSSGARSNQPQHF. DNA for the CDR3: TGTGCCAGCAGCTCAGGGGCTAGAAGCAATCAGCCCCAGCATTTT.

The chain couples TRBV7-9 to TRBJ2-1; TRBD2 matches at 11 bases. V gave up 6 bases and J gave up 2 bases; unmatched junction bases: 3. CDR3 size: 15 residues. Germline V lookup: CDR1 SEHNR, CDR2 FQNEAQ (reference sequence). CDR3 loop: CASRNSGGAYNEQFF. The CDR3 bases are TGTGCCAGCAGGAATAGCGGGGGGGCCTACAATGAGCAGTTCTTC.

Only one count was recorded for this clone. CDR3 sequence (DNA): TGTGCCAGCAGCTTTTTAACGGGAGCGGTCCATGAGCAGTTCTTC. Translation: CASSFLTGAVHEQFF. The chain recombines TRBV5-6 with TRBJ2-1; D is perhaps TRBD2 (6 bases). The germline V and J ends were trimmed by 2 bases and 8 bases, with 17 bases remaining between them. The CDR3 consists of 15 residues. CDR1 is SGHDT and CDR2 is YYEEEE in the germline V gene. Using reference TRBV5-6 and TRBJ2-1 for the parts outside the CDR3, the full variable domain is DAGVTQSPTHLIKTRGQQVTLRCSPKSGHDTVSWYQQALGQGPQFIFQYYEEEERQRGNFPDRFSGHQFPNYSSELNVNALLLGDSALYLCASSFLTGAVHEQFFGPGTRLTVL.

This clone has more than one count but fewer than ten. The chain joins TRBV20-1 to TRBJ1-1, with a tentative D call TRBD1 (5 bases). With 5 bases removed from V and 11 bases from J, the gap between germline ends came to 15 bases. The CDR3 runs 11 residues. The germline gives CDR1 DFQATT, CDR2 SNEGSKA (reference sequence). The DNA for the CDR3 is TGCAGTGCTCCGGAAGAAGGGGTTGCTTTCTTT. Translated, it gives CSAPEEGVAFF.

The V and J genes are TRBV11-2 and TRBJ2-5; D uncertain. The length of the CDR3 is 12 residues. Trimming shortened V by 6 bases and J by 6 bases, and 11 bases separated the two germline ends. CDR1 is SGHAT, CDR2 FQNNGV, per germline. In nucleotides, the CDR3 is TGTGCCAGCAGAAGCTTAAAACAGACCCAGTACTTC. This translates into CASRSLKQTQYF.

This rearrangement joins TRBV4-2 to TRBJ2-4; TRBD2 aligns across 10 bases. The CDR3 is made up of 15 amino acids. With V trimmed by 1 base and J by 8 bases, 5 bases remained unmatched. The germline V gene has CDR1 LGHNA and CDR2 YNFKEQ. CDR3 bases: TGTGCCAGCAGCCAAGGAAGCGGGGGGGCCTACATTCAGTACTTC. Protein: CASSQGSGGAYIQYF.